Included here is one TCR beta chain sequence, with context. Its antigen is unknown. CDR1 and CDR2 (germline): SGHRS, YFSETQ. The CDR3 runs 14 residues. Trimming left V 8 bases short and J 2 bases short, with 16 bases between. TCR alpha and TCR beta cDNA libraries carrying sample barcodes and UMIs were produced by 5'RACE using constant-segment primers. From the 5' RACE reads, TCRdb called clonotypes with MiXCR, one entry per CDR3 protein. The sample records roughly 350,000 distinct CDR3 sequences, 25% to 30% being singletons. This entry comes from a study of T-cell memory formation after mild COVID-19. The study's findings and limits: The finding that pre-infection memory included some responding clones suggested that cross-reactive memory joined. Among clones peaking at day 37 in the second wave, SARS-CoV-2 specificity remained unconfirmed. Clones which contracted sat mainly in CM and EM if CD4+, and in EMRA if CD8+.

The receptor's source is an adult woman who had mild COVID-19 (a few samples of this study predate the infection). Cell type and time point are not known. The chain employs TRBV5-1 and TRBJ1-2; D might be TRBD1 (5 bases). Sequenced: PBMCs or a T cell subset sorted from them (not recorded which). CDR3: CARKFGGINYGYTF. CDR3 DNA sequence: TGCGCCAGAAAGTTCGGGGGGATCAACTATGGCTACACCTTC.